This TCR beta chain appears in the sequencing data of a study of T cell repertoires in ileal Crohn's disease. On the study more broadly: All patients had surgery for stricturing (about 60%) or penetrating (39%) disease.

Assay: immunoSEQ multiplex PCR; the TCRdb copy retains only in-frame clones and omits some. This table holds around 5,000 clones, roughly 80% found once. The CDR3 length is 18 residues. V gene TRBV21-1 combines with J gene TRBJ2-1; the DNA was not compared with TRBD1, the D call given in the table. TRBV21-1 is recorded as a pseudogene. The sequence was obtained from an adult with Crohn's disease. The sequenced sample consisted of ileal tissue. The CDR3 is CASSKAAEDRGKYNEQFF. The DNA of the CDR3 is TGTGCCAGCAGCAAAGCGGCGGAGGACAGGGGAAAATACAATGAGCAGTTCTTC.